This entry is about one T cell receptor beta chain. This CDR3 has 15 amino acids. The germline V gene has CDR1 SGDLS and CDR2 YYNGEE. Deletions cut 0 bases from V and 1 base from J, with 11 bases between. Each CDR3 protein gets one entry after TCRdb re-called the RT-PCR reads with MiXCR. The sample carries about 700,000 distinct CDR3 sequences, 13% to 15% recorded once. The sequenced sample was memory CD4+ T cells from blood. This clonotype was obtained from a female donor in good health, serving as a healthy control. This sequence joins TRBV9 and TRBJ2-7, with TRBD2 as a possible D gene (5 bases). The CDR3 is CASSVGGSESYEQYF. The DNA for the CDR3 is TGTGCCAGCAGCGTAGGGGGTAGCGAGTCCTACGAGCAGTACTTC.